The present TCR beta chain was sequenced within a study of Graves' ophthalmopathy and Graves' hyperthyroidism. Study results and limitations: A model of 13 signatures distinguished ophthalmopathy from stable hyperthyroidism at 85% to 90% sensitivity and approximately 77% specificity.

RNA transcripts were the source from which TCR beta CDR3 regions were amplified. RT-PCR was first run with HTBI primers, then multiplex PCR in a second round. TCRdb reprocessed the multiplex PCR reads with MiXCR, giving one entry per CDR3 protein. This table holds 400,000 or so distinct CDR3 sequences, 15% to 20% found once. The table lists this clonotype with a few counts. Its antigen is not identified. V was trimmed by 8 bases and J by 3 bases, leaving 23 bases between them. In germline, CDR1 is MDHEN, CDR2 SYDVKM. The CDR3 totals 17 residues. This TCR was sampled from an adult woman with stable Graves' hyperthyroidism. The V gene is TRBV28, the J gene TRBJ1-5; D is perhaps TRBD1 (6 bases). Sequencing was carried out using peripheral blood. CDR3 bases: TGTGCCAGCCTCGCTCCGCCCAGGGGTCGGCTCAATCAGCCCCAGCATTTT. Translation gives CASLAPPRGRLNQPQHF.